What follows are 29 T cell receptor beta chains derived from one specimen sequenced in a study of blood T cell repertoires in COVID-19 (dated by TCRdb to about 2020). The method behind the library was the immunoSEQ multiplex PCR assay. As stored in TCRdb, this immuneACCESS dataset retains in-frame rearrangements with V and J assigned. A fraction of the clones does not appear; measured against another copy, unresolved V genes explain less than half of the discrepancy, and the remainder lacks a known reason. Here the sample has roughly 67,000 clones; over 60% occur a single time. Of the sample, approximately 23% is held by the ten largest clones. Sequencing was carried out using peripheral blood. Receptor source: a human donor in a cohort sampled during active COVID-19.

Concerning this clone: Because the CDR3's place on the DNA is in doubt, the DNA is left out and the CDR3 is given as listed by TCRdb. The chain couples TRBV19 to TRBJ2-7; TRBD2 is taken as the D call from the table, unchecked against the DNA. Germline CDR1 and CDR2: LNHDA and SQIVND (reference sequence). The CDR3 is 22 amino acids in total, end residues counted. The CDR3 loop is CASSSSYEQYFGLGGAMYEQYF.

This clone was counted only a few times. CDR3 region: CATQMTSGGNTQYF. CDR3 coding DNA: TGTGCCACTCAAATGACTAGCGGGGGGAATACGCAGTATTTT. The chain combines TRBV6-5 with TRBJ2-3, with TRBD2 matching 13 bases. This CDR3 has 14 residues. V lost 10 bases to trimming and J lost 7 bases; unmatched junction nucleotides: 8. Germline values: CDR1 MNHEY, CDR2 SVGAGI.

The chain joins TRBV5-6 to TRBJ2-4; a possible D gene is TRBD1 (6 bases). The germline V and J ends were trimmed by 3 bases and 0 bases, with 10 bases remaining between them. Looked up from germline, CDR1 is SGHDT and CDR2 is YYEEEE. CDR3 length equals 15 residues. This CDR3 reads CASSSVQGAKNIQYF. The DNA of the CDR3 is TGTGCCAGCAGCTCCGTACAGGGAGCCAAAAACATTCAGTACTTC.

The V gene is TRBV5-1, the J gene TRBJ2-3, with D tentatively TRBD1 (5 bases). Trimming took 4 bases from V and 4 from J, leaving 13 bases between them. The CDR3 sequence is 14 residues long. From germline, CDR1 is SGHRS and CDR2 YFSETQ. The CDR3 coding sequence is TGCGCCAGCAGCCTAGGGGTAGGTGCAGATACGCAGTATTTT. Amino acids: CASSLGVGADTQYF.

The J gene is TRBJ1-2, the V gene TRBV5-4; 9 nucleotides line up with TRBD1. The germline gives CDR1 SGHNT, CDR2 YYREEE (reference sequence). V lost 4 bases and J lost 4; bases outside the gene matches: 2. There are 13 residues in the CDR3. CDR3 amino acids: CASSRDRAYGYTF. The DNA of the CDR3 is TGTGCCAGCAGCCGGGACAGGGCCTATGGCTACACCTTC. Drawing the rest from reference TRBV5-4 and TRBJ1-2, the complete variable domain is ETGVTQSPTHLIKTRGQQVTLRCSSQSGHNTVSWYQQALGQGPQFIFQYYREEENGRGNFPPRFSGLQFPNYSSELNVNALELDDSALYLCASSRDRAYGYTFGSGTRLTVV.

This clone appeared once. The rearrangement joins TRBV12-1 to TRBJ2-2; the table calls TRBD2, which could not be checked here. TRBV12-1 is noted as a pseudogene. The CDR3 sequence is 15 residues long. CDR3 nucleotides: TGTGCCAGCAGGAAAGAGGGCCCGATGACCGGGGAGCTGTTTTTT. As protein: CASRKEGPMTGELFF.

This clone has just one count. The rearrangement links TRBV19 to TRBJ2-1; 11 positions agree with TRBD2. CDR1 LNHDA and CDR2 SQIVND come from the germline V gene (reference sequence). J gave up 6 bases and V 0 bases, and 4 bases lay outside the gene matches. The CDR3 runs to 16 residues. The CDR3 sequence: CASSIDLAGGVNEQFF. CDR3 in DNA: TGTGCCAGTAGTATAGATCTAGCGGGAGGAGTCAATGAGCAGTTCTTC.

The rearrangement joins TRBV28 to TRBJ1-2, with D unclear. V was cut by 5 bases and J by 7 bases, with 11 bases left in between. The CDR3 runs to 12 residues. Germline assignment: CDR1 MDHEN and CDR2 SYDVKM. CDR3 bases: TGTGCCAGCAGTCCCCTACAGTTTGGCTACACCTTC. Protein product: CASSPLQFGYTF.

The chain combines TRBV5-5 with TRBJ1-2, with D possibly being TRBD1 (5 bases). Trimming removed 0 bases at V and 8 bases at J, with 17 bases between. From germline, CDR1 is SGHKS and CDR2 YYEKEE (reference sequence). The CDR3 consists of 15 residues. The CDR3 DNA sequence: TGTGCCAGCAGCTTGGGGGTTGGAGGGGCCATAGGCTACACCTTC. It codes for CASSLGVGGAIGYTF.

The chain combines TRBV7-8 with TRBJ2-5, with TRBD2 identical over 7 bases. There are 13 residues in the CDR3. Unmatched junction bases numbered 4, after V lost 1 base and J lost 8 bases. Germline assignment: CDR1 SGHVS and CDR2 FQNEAQ. The CDR3 nucleotides read TGTGCCAGCAGCTTAGGACTAGCTGAAACCCAGTACTTC. Residues: CASSLGLAETQYF.

The rearrangement joins TRBV28 to TRBJ1-3; 7 bases agree with TRBD1. Germline lookup yields CDR1 MDHEN and CDR2 SYDVKM. V shed 2 bases and J 0 bases; nucleotides not matched to a gene: 7. This CDR3 has 17 amino acids. CDR3 DNA sequence: TGTGCCAGCAGTTTACCTCGACAGGGAAGCTCTGGAAACACCATATATTTT. This gives the protein CASSLPRQGSSGNTIYF.

The gene calls are TRBV3-1 (or the pseudogene TRBV3-2) and TRBJ2-2; weak D call: TRBD2 (5 bases). The CDR3 extends over 14 amino acids. Trimming stripped 4 bases from V and 4 bases from J, with 10 bases between. The V gene's germline CDR1 is LGHDT and CDR2 YNNKEL (reference sequence). In DNA, the CDR3 is TGTGCCAGCAGCCCGGCGGGTCCCACCGGGGAGCTGTTTTTT. This translates into CASSPAGPTGELFF.

This clone was recorded a few times. The genes are TRBV4-2 and TRBJ2-3; 7 bases line up with TRBD2. The ends lost 3 bases at V and 1 base at J; junction bases unmatched: 10. This CDR3 comprises 17 residues. Germline values: CDR1 LGHNA, CDR2 YNFKEQ. The CDR3 here is CASSHPRTSERTDTQYF. CDR3 sequence (DNA): TGTGCCAGCAGCCACCCACGTACTAGCGAACGCACAGATACGCAGTATTTT.

V and J are TRBV10-1 and TRBJ2-2; tentative D call: TRBD1 (5 bases). Trimming removed 0 bases from V and 4 bases from J, with 9 bases in between. Germline values: CDR1 WNHNN, CDR2 SYGVQD (reference sequence). The CDR3 spans 15 residues. CDR3 sequence: CASSESSGATGELFF. CDR3 in DNA: TGCGCCAGCAGTGAGTCCTCTGGGGCCACCGGGGAGCTGTTTTTT.

This clone has more than one count but fewer than ten. The chain uses TRBV19 and TRBJ2-7; TRBD2 matches 7 bases. The ends lost 7 bases at V and 1 base at J; junction bases unmatched: 7. The CDR3 is made up of 14 amino acids. Germline V gene lookup returns CDR1 LNHDA and CDR2 SQIVND (reference sequence). CDR3: CASKREGFSYEQYF. Here the CDR3 DNA reads TGTGCCAGTAAGAGGGAGGGCTTTTCCTACGAGCAGTACTTC.

The chain combines TRBV7-2 with TRBJ2-5; TRBD2 might be the D (6 bases). The CDR3 spans 16 residues. CDR1 and CDR2 from the germline V gene are SGHTA and FQGNSA. Trimming shortened V by 1 base and J by 2 bases, and 14 bases separated the two germline ends. CDR3 sequence reads: CASSLVLTGVQETQYF. CDR3 coding DNA: TGTGCCAGCAGCTTAGTGTTAACGGGAGTTCAAGAGACCCAGTACTTC.

The V call is TRBV7-9, the J call TRBJ2-7; 8 bases agree with TRBD2. J was trimmed by 7 bases and V by 5 bases; bases with no gene match: 13. Per germline, CDR1 SEHNR and CDR2 FQNEAQ (reference sequence). The CDR3 extends over 15 amino acids. CDR3 in DNA: TGTGCCAGCAGCCCAGCGGGGGTGGGGGACGGGGAGCAGTACTTC. This translates into CASSPAGVGDGEQYF. The full variable domain, rest sourced from reference TRBV7-9 and TRBJ2-7, is DTGVSQNPRHKITKRGQNVTFRCDPISEHNRLYWYRQTLGQGPEFLTYFQNEAQLEKSRLLSDRFSAERPKGSFSTLEIQRTEQGDSAMYLCASSPAGVGDGEQYFGPGTRLTVT.

This sequence joins TRBV2 and TRBJ1-5, with a tentative D call TRBD1 (6 bases). Germline V gene lookup returns CDR1 SNHLY and CDR2 FYNNEI. This CDR3 comprises 15 residues. The V end lost 3 bases, the J end lost 4 bases, and 13 bases lay between the germline ends. The CDR3, as DNA: TGTGCCAGCAGTGAGCAGGGACAACGGAATCAGCCCCAGCATTTT. It specifies CASSEQGQRNQPQHF. The full variable domain, in which reference TRBV2 and TRBJ1-5 provide the parts outside the CDR3, is EPEVTQTPSHQVTQMGQEVILRCVPISNHLYFYWYRQILGQKVEFLVSFYNNEISEKSEIFDDQFSVERPDGSNFTLKIRSTKLEDSAMYFCASSEQGQRNQPQHFGDGTRLSIL.

The count of this clone is one. The chain combines TRBV3-1 (or the pseudogene TRBV3-2) with TRBJ2-7; D possibly corresponds to TRBD1 (6 bases). There are 14 residues in the CDR3. Trimming pared 4 bases from V and 4 bases from J, leaving 14 bases between. CDR1 and CDR2 (germline): LGHDT, YNNKEL (reference sequence). For the CDR3, the DNA is TGTGCCAGCAGCCTCGGGCAGGGGTCTTACGAGCAGTACTTC. Residues: CASSLGQGSYEQYF.

The J gene is TRBJ2-7, the V gene TRBV19, with TRBD2 as a possible D gene (6 bases). Trimming cost V 5 bases and J 9 bases, with 20 bases left between them. Germline loops: CDR1 LNHDA, CDR2 SQIVND (reference sequence). The CDR3 has 14 residues. This chain's CDR3 is CASSPTPGRQAQYF. The CDR3 DNA sequence: TGTGCCAGTAGTCCCACCCCAGGGAGGCAAGCGCAGTACTTC.

This chain joins TRBV15 and TRBJ1-2; 7 nucleotides agree with TRBD1. The CDR3 contains 16 residues. The germline CDR1 and CDR2 sequences are LNHNV and YYDKDF (reference sequence). V was clipped by 3 bases and J by 2 bases; unmatched bases: 9. CDR3 region: CATSRSTGLGNYGYTF. CDR3 in DNA: TGTGCCACCAGCAGGTCGACAGGGTTAGGAAACTATGGCTACACCTTC.

This sequence joins TRBV12-5 and TRBJ2-3, with a weak D call TRBD2 (7 bases). Germline V gives CDR1 LGHNT, CDR2 FRNRAP. The CDR3 loop spans 13 amino acids. V shed 3 bases and J shed 7 bases, with 11 bases lying between them. The CDR3 reads CASGLGGANTQYF. As DNA, the CDR3 is TGTGCTAGTGGTTTAGGGGGGGCCAATACGCAGTATTTT.

This chain uses TRBV3-1 (or the pseudogene TRBV3-2) with TRBJ2-6, with a tentative D call TRBD1 (5 bases). V gave up 1 base and J gave up 0 bases, with 13 bases separating them. Germline CDR1 reads LGHDT; CDR2 reads YNNKEL (reference sequence). This CDR3 region has 18 residues. This CDR3 is CASSQAALRASGANVLTF. The DNA for the CDR3 is TGTGCCAGCAGCCAAGCTGCCCTCAGGGCCTCTGGGGCCAACGTCCTGACTTTC.

The J gene is TRBJ1-4, the V gene TRBV5-8, with TRBD1 matching over 10 bases. V gave up 4 bases and J gave up 6 bases; unmatched junction bases: 6. CDR1 and CDR2 (germline): SGHTS, YDEGEE. The CDR3 contains 15 residues. In DNA form, the CDR3 reads TGTGCCAGCAGCCCCGGGGACAGGGGAGATGAAAAACTGTTTTTT. Encoded protein: CASSPGDRGDEKLFF. Full variable domain (remainder filled in from reference TRBV5-8 and TRBJ1-4): EAGVTQSPTHLIKTRGQQATLRCSPISGHTSVYWYQQALGLGLQFLLWYDEGEERNRGNFPPRFSGRQFPNYSSELNVNALELEDSALYLCASSPGDRGDEKLFFGSGTQLSVL.

This chain joins TRBV19 and TRBJ2-4; 12 nucleotides align to TRBD2. V trimming: 3 bases; J trimming: 5 bases; junction bases outside the gene matches: 8. Per germline, CDR1 LNHDA and CDR2 SQIVND (reference sequence). The length of the CDR3 is 17 residues. This CDR3 reads CASSMRTSGIGENIQYF. The CDR3 nucleotides read TGTGCCAGTAGTATGCGGACTAGCGGGATAGGGGAAAACATTCAGTACTTC.

The chain recombines TRBV24-1 with TRBJ1-6; 7 bases align to TRBD1. Germline trimming cut 11 bases from V and 7 bases from J; bases unmatched to any gene: 7. The CDR3 consists of 13 residues. Germline V gene lookup returns CDR1 KGHDR and CDR2 SFDVKD. The CDR3 region is CAIHRDSNSPLHF. CDR3 sequence (DNA): TGTGCCATCCACCGGGACAGCAATTCACCCCTCCACTTT.

V usage is TRBV4-3 and J usage is TRBJ1-1; no definite D call. The CDR3 runs to 18 residues. V was clipped by 1 base and J by 2 bases, with 20 bases between them. CDR1 is LGHNA, CDR2 YSLEER, per germline. CDR3 region: CASSQGYGNPTANTEAFF. Here the CDR3 DNA reads TGCGCCAGCAGCCAAGGATACGGGAACCCGACGGCTAACACTGAAGCTTTCTTT.

The chain combines TRBV7-9 with TRBJ2-1; possible D gene TRBD1, 5 bases. Germline loops: CDR1 SEHNR, CDR2 FQNEAQ (reference sequence). The V end was cut by 6 bases, the J end by 10 bases, with 13 bases between. The CDR3 runs 12 residues. CDR3 amino acids: CASRRSGLEQFF. CDR3 nucleotide sequence: TGTGCCAGCAGGCGTTCAGGGTTGGAGCAGTTCTTC.

This chain's CDR3 is CASSVVPQETQYF. The CDR3 DNA sequence: TGTGCCAGCAGCGTAGTGCCCCAAGAGACCCAGTACTTC. The chain combines TRBV2 with TRBJ2-5; D ambiguous. With 6 bases removed from V and 1 base from J, the gap between germline ends came to 9 bases. The CDR3 is made up of 13 amino acids. The V gene's germline CDR1 is SNHLY and CDR2 FYNNEI.